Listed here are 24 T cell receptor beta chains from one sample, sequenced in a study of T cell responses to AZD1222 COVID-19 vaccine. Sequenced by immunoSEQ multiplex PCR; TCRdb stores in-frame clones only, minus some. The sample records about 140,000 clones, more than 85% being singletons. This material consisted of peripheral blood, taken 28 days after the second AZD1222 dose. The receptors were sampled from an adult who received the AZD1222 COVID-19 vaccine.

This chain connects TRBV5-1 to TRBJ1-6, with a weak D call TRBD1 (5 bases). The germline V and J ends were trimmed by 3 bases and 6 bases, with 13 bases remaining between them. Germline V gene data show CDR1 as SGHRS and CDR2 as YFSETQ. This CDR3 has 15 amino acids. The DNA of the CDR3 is TGCGCCAGCAGCTCAACCGGGACCACTAATTCACCCCTCCACTTT. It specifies CASSSTGTTNSPLHF.

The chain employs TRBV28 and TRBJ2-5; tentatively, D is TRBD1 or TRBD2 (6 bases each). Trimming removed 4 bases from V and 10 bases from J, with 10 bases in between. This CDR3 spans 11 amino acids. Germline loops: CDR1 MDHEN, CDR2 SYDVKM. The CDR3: CASSWRGDQYF. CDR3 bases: TGTGCCAGCAGTTGGAGGGGGGACCAGTACTTC. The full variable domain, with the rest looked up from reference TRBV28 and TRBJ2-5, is DVKVTQSSRYLVKRTGEKVFLECVQDMDHENMFWYRQDPGLGLRLIYFSYDVKMKEKGDIPEGYSVSREKKERFSLILESASTNQTSMYLCASSWRGDQYFGPGTRLLVL.

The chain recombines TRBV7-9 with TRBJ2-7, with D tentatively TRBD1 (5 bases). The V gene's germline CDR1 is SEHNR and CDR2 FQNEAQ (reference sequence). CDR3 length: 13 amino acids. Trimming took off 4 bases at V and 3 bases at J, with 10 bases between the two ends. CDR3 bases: TGTGCCAGCAGCTCAAGACAGAACTACGAGCAGTACTTC. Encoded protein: CASSSRQNYEQYF.

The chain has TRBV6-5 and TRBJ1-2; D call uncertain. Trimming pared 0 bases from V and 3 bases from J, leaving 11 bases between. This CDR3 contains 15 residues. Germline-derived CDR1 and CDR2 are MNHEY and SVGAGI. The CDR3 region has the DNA TGTGCCAGCAGTTACTCCTTACCCCCGGACTATGGCTACACCTTC. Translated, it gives CASSYSLPPDYGYTF.

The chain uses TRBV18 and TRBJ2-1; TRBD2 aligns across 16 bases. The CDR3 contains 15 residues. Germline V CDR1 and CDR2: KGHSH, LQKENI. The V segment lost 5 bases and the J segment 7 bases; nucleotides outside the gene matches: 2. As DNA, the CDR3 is TGTGCCAGCTCAAAGGGACTAGCGGGAGGGAATGAGCAGTTCTTC. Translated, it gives CASSKGLAGGNEQFF. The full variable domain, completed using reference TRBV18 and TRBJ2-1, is NAGVMQNPRHLVRRRGQEARLRCSPMKGHSHVYWYRQLPEEGLKFMVYLQKENIIDESGMPKERFSAEFPKEGPSILRIQQVVRGDSAAYFCASSKGLAGGNEQFFGPGTRLTVL.

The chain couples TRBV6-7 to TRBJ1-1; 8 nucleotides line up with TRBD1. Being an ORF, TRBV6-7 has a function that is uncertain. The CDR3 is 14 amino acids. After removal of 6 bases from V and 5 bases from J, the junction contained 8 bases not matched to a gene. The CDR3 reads CASRGQQGETEAFF. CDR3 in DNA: TGTGCCAGCAGGGGCCAACAGGGGGAAACTGAAGCTTTCTTT.

The CDR3 spells CASSPFRGSSYEQYF. The CDR3 region has the DNA TGTGCCAGCAGTCCCTTCAGGGGAAGCTCCTACGAGCAGTACTTC. V usage is TRBV27 and J usage is TRBJ2-7; possibly TRBD1 for D (6 bases). V was pared by 5 bases and J by 0 bases, with 14 bases between. Germline CDR1 is MNHEY and CDR2 is SMNVEV (reference sequence). The CDR3 sequence is 15 residues long.

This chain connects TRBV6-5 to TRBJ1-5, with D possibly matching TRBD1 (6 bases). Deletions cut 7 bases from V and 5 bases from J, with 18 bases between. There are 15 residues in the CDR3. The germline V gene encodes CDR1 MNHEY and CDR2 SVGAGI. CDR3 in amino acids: CASKRVWRGDQPQHF. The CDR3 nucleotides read TGTGCCAGCAAAAGGGTTTGGAGGGGGGATCAGCCCCAGCATTTT.

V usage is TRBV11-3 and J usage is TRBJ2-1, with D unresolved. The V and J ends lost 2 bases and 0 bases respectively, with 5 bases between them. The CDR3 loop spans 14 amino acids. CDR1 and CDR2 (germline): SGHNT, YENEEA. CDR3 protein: CASSLSSSYNEQFF. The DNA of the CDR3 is TGTGCCAGCAGCTTATCGAGCTCCTACAATGAGCAGTTCTTC.

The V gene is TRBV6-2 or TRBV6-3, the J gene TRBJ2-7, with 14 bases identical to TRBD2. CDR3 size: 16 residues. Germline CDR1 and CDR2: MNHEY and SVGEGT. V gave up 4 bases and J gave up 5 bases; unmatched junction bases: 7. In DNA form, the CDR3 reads TGTGCCAGCAGTTCGCGACTAGCGGGAGGGCCCCACGAGCAGTACTTC. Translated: CASSSRLAGGPHEQYF.

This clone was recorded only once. CDR3 in DNA: TGTGCCTGGAGTGTAAAAGGACTTAAGAGCGAGCAGTACTTC. It specifies CAWSVKGLKSEQYF. The chain couples TRBV30 to TRBJ2-7; TRBD2 might be the D (5 bases). CDR1 and CDR2 (germline): GTSNPN, SVGIG (reference sequence). The CDR3 totals 14 residues. V lost 0 bases and J lost 6, with 15 bases in between.

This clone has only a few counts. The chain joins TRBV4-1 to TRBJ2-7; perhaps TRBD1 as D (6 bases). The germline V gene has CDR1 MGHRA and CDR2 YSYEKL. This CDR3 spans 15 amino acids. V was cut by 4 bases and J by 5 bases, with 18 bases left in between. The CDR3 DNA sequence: TGCGCCAGCAGCCTATCACAGGGCCGCCCCGACGAGCAGTACTTC. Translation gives CASSLSQGRPDEQYF.

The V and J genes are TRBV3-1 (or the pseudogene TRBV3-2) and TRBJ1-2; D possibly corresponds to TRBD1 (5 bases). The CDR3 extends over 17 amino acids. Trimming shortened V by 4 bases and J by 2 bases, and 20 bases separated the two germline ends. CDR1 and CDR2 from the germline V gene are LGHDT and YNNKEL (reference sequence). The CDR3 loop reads CASSPLGEPLRNYGYTF. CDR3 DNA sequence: TGTGCCAGCAGCCCTCTGGGGGAGCCGCTCAGGAACTATGGCTACACCTTC.

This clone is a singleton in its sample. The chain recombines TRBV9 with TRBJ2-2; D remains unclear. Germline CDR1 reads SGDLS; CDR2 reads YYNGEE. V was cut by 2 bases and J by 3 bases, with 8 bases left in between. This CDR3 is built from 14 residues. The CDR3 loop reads CASSVAVYTGELFF. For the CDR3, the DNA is TGTGCCAGCAGCGTCGCAGTCTACACCGGGGAGCTGTTTTTT.

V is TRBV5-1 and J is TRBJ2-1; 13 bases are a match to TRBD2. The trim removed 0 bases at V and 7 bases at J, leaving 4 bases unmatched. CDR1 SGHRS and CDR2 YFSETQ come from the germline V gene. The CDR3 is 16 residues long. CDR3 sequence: CASSLGGTSGTNEQFF. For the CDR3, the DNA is TGCGCCAGCAGCTTGGGGGGGACTAGCGGGACGAATGAGCAGTTCTTC.

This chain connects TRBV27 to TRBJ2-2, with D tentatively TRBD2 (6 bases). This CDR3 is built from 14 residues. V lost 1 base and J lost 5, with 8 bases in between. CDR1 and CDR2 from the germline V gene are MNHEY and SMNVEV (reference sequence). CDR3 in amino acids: CASSLLGGTGELFF. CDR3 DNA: TGTGCCAGCAGTTTATTGGGGGGAACCGGGGAGCTGTTTTTT.

The DNA of the CDR3 is TGTGCCAGCAGCGTAGGGACGGGCAATCAGCCCCAGCATTTT. Translated, it gives CASSVGTGNQPQHF. The chain joins TRBV9 to TRBJ1-5; D remains ambiguous. The CDR3 consists of 14 residues. Germline V gives CDR1 SGDLS, CDR2 YYNGEE. The V and J ends lost 0 bases and 2 bases respectively, with 6 bases between them.

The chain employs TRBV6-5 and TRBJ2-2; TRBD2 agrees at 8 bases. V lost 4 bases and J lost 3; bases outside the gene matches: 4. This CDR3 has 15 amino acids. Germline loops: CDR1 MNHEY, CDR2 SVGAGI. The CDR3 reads CASSSTSADTGELFF. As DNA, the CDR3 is TGTGCCAGCAGTTCGACTAGCGCCGACACCGGGGAGCTGTTTTTT.

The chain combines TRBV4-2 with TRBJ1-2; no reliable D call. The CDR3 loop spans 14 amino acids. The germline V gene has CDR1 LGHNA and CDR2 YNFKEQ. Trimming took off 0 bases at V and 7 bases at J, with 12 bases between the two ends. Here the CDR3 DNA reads TGTGCCAGCAGCCAAGATCAATTGGGATCTGGCTACACCTTC. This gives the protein CASSQDQLGSGYTF.

The CDR3 bases are TGTGCCTGGAGCCGGGAGGCCGGGGAGCTGTTTTTT. It codes for CAWSREAGELFF. The genes are TRBV30 and TRBJ2-2; 7 bases map to TRBD2. Germline loops: CDR1 GTSNPN, CDR2 SVGIG (reference sequence). V shed 3 bases, J shed 6 bases, and the junction held 1 base outside the gene matches. This CDR3 comprises 12 residues.

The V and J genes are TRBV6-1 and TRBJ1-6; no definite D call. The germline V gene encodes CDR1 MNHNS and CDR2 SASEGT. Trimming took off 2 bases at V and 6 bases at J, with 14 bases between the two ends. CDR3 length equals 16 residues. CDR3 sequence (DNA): TGTGCCAGCAGTGAAATCGAAACCGGAGGTAATTCACCCCTCCACTTT. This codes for CASSEIETGGNSPLHF.

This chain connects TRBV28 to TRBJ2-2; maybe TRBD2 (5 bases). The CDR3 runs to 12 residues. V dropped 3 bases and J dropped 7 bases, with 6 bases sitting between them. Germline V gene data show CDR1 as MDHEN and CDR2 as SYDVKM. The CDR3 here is CASSLDFGELFF. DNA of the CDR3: TGTGCCAGCAGTTTGGACTTCGGGGAGCTGTTTTTT.

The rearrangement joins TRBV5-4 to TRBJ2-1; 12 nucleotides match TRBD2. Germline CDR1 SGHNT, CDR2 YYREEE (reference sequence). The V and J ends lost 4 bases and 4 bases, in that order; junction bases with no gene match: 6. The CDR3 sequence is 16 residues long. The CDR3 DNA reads TGTGCCAGCAGCCCGGGACTAGCGGGTTCTTACAATGAGCAGTTCTTC. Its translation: CASSPGLAGSYNEQFF.

The CDR3 DNA follows: TGTGCCAGCAGTTTTGTACAGGGAAGTGGCTACACCTTC. Its protein is CASSFVQGSGYTF. This chain joins TRBV28 and TRBJ1-2; possibly TRBD1 for D (6 bases). The ends were cut back, 3 bases at V and 7 bases at J, with 12 bases in the middle. Per the germline V gene, CDR1 is MDHEN and CDR2 is SYDVKM. The CDR3 has 13 residues.